This TCR beta chain was identified during a study of blood T cell repertoires in COVID-19 (dated by TCRdb to the early 2020s). Study-wide context: The collaborator samples originated in the United States, Italy and Spain and spanned the acute and convalescent phases of COVID-19. The prospective study material was composed of cDNA or gDNA derived from T cells, B-cell-depleted T cells, or PBMCs. Subjects who had been exposed to COVID-19, were actively infected with it, or had recovered from it provided the deeply sampled blood TCRbeta repertoires that made up the dataset. The repertoires were released in a freely available public database meant as a resource for research on the immune response to SARS-CoV-2. The samples were drawn from two sources: the first 160 participants of the ongoing ImmuneRACE study, and approximately 1,300 subjects contributed by 6 global collaborators. A de-identified subject ID, COVID-19 status, age in years and sex were almost always included in the sample metadata. Where HLA class I and class II types were available, the types were taken from metadata supplied by the sample provider, not from assay-based typing. On the study overall, not on this receptor specifically: How much clinical and demographic metadata was included differed by source and by participant, and the metadata was provided uncurated.

With respect to this clone: Its antigen is still unknown. No much larger clone exists at a distance of one base, and base qualities are not known.

TCRbeta CDR3 regions were amplified from genomic DNA using the immunoSEQ Assay, a bias-controlled multiplex PCR. In the authors' own workflow: The number of nucleated cells in each sample was estimated from the amplification of reference gene primers within the assay. To quantify the absolute abundance of each unique TCRbeta CDR3 rearrangement, sequence reads were collapsed and filtered. For each sample, productive Simpson clonality was calculated as the square root of Simpson's diversity index over productive rearrangements. The table comes from immuneACCESS by way of TCRdb, which keeps in-frame sequences with V and J called. Part of the clones is missing from these tables; in studies checked, under half for an unresolved V gene and the rest for unknown reasons. The V and J calls and clone size come from that table; D and trimming were worked out from the DNA. For this sample the table gives about 330,000 clones, of which about 85% were detected only once. 5.5% to 7% of the sample is held by the ten biggest clonotypes.

Participants in the prospective study were enrolled through a virtual design, were aged about 18 to 90 years, and lived in about two dozen United States geographic areas. Cohort assignment in the prospective study relied on participant-reported clinical history from a screening survey and a study questionnaire. Recovered participants in ImmuneRACE Cohort 3 were defined by two consecutive negative NP/OP PCR tests, clearance by a healthcare professional, or resolution of symptoms. Each participant in the prospective study had whole blood, serum and a nasopharyngeal or oropharyngeal swab collected by mobile phlebotomists. Over a roughly 2-month period, participants in the prospective study had the option of providing additional blood draws and questionnaires. Before DNA extraction, blood samples from the prospective study were shipped at room temperature or frozen. Including cysteine and phenylalanine, the CDR3 has 16 amino acids. Only CDR3 DNA is held: 48 bases, read in frame from base 1. Trimming removed 5 bases from V and 5 bases from J; the gene matches leave 12 bases unexplained. CDR1 and CDR2, per the germline V gene (reference sequence), are MNHEY and SMNVEV.

The chain couples TRBV27 to TRBJ2-3; TRBD1 aligns with 8 central bases. This clonotype was obtained from a woman aged 30 to 39 who had recovered from COVID-19. Input material: PBMCs or T cells enriched from blood (not recorded which). The CDR3: CASSLPPRGPGDTQYF. The nucleotide sequence is given as TGTGCCAGCAGTCTCCCTCCCAGGGGGCCCGGAGATACGCAGTATTTT.